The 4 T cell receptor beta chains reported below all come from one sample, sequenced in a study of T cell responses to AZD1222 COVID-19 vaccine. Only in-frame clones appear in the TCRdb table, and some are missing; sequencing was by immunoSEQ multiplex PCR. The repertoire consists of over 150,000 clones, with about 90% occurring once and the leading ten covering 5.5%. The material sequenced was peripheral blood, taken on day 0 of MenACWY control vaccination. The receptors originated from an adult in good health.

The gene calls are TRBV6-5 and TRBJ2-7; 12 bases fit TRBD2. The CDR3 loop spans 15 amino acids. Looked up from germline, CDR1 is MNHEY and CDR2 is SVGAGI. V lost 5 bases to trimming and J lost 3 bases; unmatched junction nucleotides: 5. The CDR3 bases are TGTGCCAGCAGTCCGACTAGCGGGGGCCTCTACGAGCAGTACGTC. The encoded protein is CASSPTSGGLYEQYV.

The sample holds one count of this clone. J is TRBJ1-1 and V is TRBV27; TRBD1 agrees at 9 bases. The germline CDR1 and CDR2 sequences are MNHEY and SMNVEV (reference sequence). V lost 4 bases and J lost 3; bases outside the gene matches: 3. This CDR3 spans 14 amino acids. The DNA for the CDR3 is TGTGCCAGCAGTTCCGGGACAGGGTACACTGAAGCTTTCTTT. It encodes CASSSGTGYTEAFF.

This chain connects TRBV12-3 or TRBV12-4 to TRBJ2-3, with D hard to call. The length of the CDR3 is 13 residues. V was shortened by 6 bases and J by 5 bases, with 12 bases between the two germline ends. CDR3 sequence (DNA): TGTGCCAGCAGGAAGGAGTTCGGAGATACGCAGTATTTT. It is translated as CASRKEFGDTQYF.

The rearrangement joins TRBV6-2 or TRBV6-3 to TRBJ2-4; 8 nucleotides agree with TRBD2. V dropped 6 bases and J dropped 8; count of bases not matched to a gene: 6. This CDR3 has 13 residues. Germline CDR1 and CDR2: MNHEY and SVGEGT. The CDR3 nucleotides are TGTGCCAGCAGCCTAGCGGGCGGTGACATTCAGTACTTC. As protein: CASSLAGGDIQYF.